Each of the 12 T cell receptor beta chains below was sequenced from the same sample in a study of blood T cell repertoires in COVID-19. Data came from immunoSEQ multiplex PCR; TCRdb stores just in-frame clones and leaves some out. The data hold about 300,000 clones, with roughly 86% observed a single time. The sequencing input was peripheral blood. The receptors stem from a woman in her forties or fifties with acute or convalescent COVID-19.

V usage is TRBV4-2 and J usage is TRBJ1-1, with 9 nucleotides matching TRBD1. Trimming cost V 8 bases and J 2 bases; bases outside gene matches: 6. CDR1 is LGHNA and CDR2 is YNFKEQ in the germline V gene. The CDR3 contains 14 residues. The DNA of the CDR3 is TGTGCCAGCCGGGGGACAGGGTATAACACTGAAGCTTTCTTT. Residues: CASRGTGYNTEAFF.

The chain couples TRBV5-1 to TRBJ2-1, with D perhaps matching TRBD2 (6 bases). The CDR3 extends over 14 amino acids. The germline gives CDR1 SGHRS, CDR2 YFSETQ. The V gene lost 6 bases and the J gene lost 8 bases, with 18 bases spanning the gap. In nucleotides, the CDR3 is TGCGCCAGCAACCGTCTGGGGGGTAGCGATGAGCAGTTCTTC. Its protein product is CASNRLGGSDEQFF.

CDR3 protein: CATSDPTGSSTGELFF. DNA of the CDR3: TGTGCCACCAGTGATCCGACAGGGTCCTCGACCGGGGAGCTGTTTTTT. This chain uses TRBV24-1 with TRBJ2-2; TRBD1 aligns across 7 bases. The V and J ends lost 3 bases and 5 bases, in that order; junction bases with no gene match: 8. CDR3 size: 16 residues. Per the germline V gene, CDR1 is KGHDR and CDR2 is SFDVKD.

The chain joins TRBV21-1 to TRBJ2-5; the D segment call TRBD2 is taken from the table without a DNA check. TRBV21-1 is a pseudogene segment. There are 14 residues in the CDR3. This CDR3 is CASSKVGRKETQYF. As DNA, the CDR3 is TGTGCCAGCAGCAAAGTGGGGAGAAAAGAGACCCAGTACTTC.

The rearrangement joins TRBV5-1 to TRBJ2-1; tentative D call: TRBD2 (5 bases). This CDR3 contains 15 residues. The ends were cut back, 7 bases at V and 4 bases at J, with 18 bases in the middle. Germline V gene data show CDR1 as SGHRS and CDR2 as YFSETQ. CDR3 loop: CASRPNEGVYNEQFF. The CDR3, as DNA: TGCGCCAGCCGACCGAACGAGGGAGTTTACAATGAGCAGTTCTTC.

The V and J genes are TRBV4-2 and TRBJ2-1; TRBD2 might be the D (5 bases). The CDR3 has 16 amino acids. Germline V gene lookup returns CDR1 LGHNA and CDR2 YNFKEQ. The germline V and J ends were trimmed by 4 bases and 0 bases, with 13 bases remaining between them. In nucleotides, the CDR3 is TGTGCCAGCAGCCGCCGAAGCGGAGGCTCCTACAATGAGCAGTTCTTC. It codes for CASSRRSGGSYNEQFF.

V and J are TRBV6-6 and TRBJ1-2, with 12 nucleotides matching TRBD1. CDR3 length: 15 amino acids. V lost 4 bases and J lost 8; bases outside the gene matches: 8. Germline V lookup: CDR1 MNHNY, CDR2 SVGAGI (reference sequence). The CDR3 DNA reads TGTGCCAGCAGTTCCACCGCCGGGACAGGGGGCGGCTACACCTTC. Protein: CASSSTAGTGGGYTF.

This clone appeared a few times. This chain links TRBV19 with TRBJ2-5; 10 nucleotides match TRBD2. Trimming removed 4 bases from V and 7 bases from J; junction bases left unmatched: 9. The CDR3 is 15 amino acids. Germline V gene sequence: CDR1 LNHDA, CDR2 SQIVND (reference sequence). CDR3 in DNA: TGTGCCAGTAGTACCGGGACTAGCGCATCTGGGACCCAGTACTTC. This sequence encodes CASSTGTSASGTQYF.

The genes are TRBV28 and TRBJ1-5; D is perhaps TRBD1 (5 bases). This CDR3 comprises 13 residues. Trimming removed 2 bases from V and 5 bases from J, with 7 bases in between. From germline, CDR1 is MDHEN and CDR2 SYDVKM. CDR3 nucleotide sequence: TGTGCCAGCAGTTTAGACAGTCATCAGCCCCAGCATTTT. Encoded protein: CASSLDSHQPQHF.

The chain employs TRBV19 and TRBJ1-2; D is unresolved. The CDR3 is made up of 14 amino acids. V lost 3 bases and J 4 bases, leaving 12 bases between the germline ends. In germline, CDR1 is LNHDA, CDR2 SQIVND (reference sequence). The CDR3 nucleotides are TGTGCCAGTAGTATCCAGGAGGGCGGCTATGGCTACACCTTC. Translation gives CASSIQEGGYGYTF.

The table lists this clone with a few counts. The chain recombines TRBV6-2 or TRBV6-3 with TRBJ2-7, with 9 bases that match TRBD1. Looked up from germline, CDR1 is MNHEY and CDR2 is SVGEGT. Trimming cost V 6 bases and J 0 bases; bases outside gene matches: 6. The CDR3 has 15 residues. The CDR3 sequence: CASSQPGQGSYEQYF. Written as DNA, the CDR3 is TGTGCCAGCAGCCAACCGGGACAGGGCTCCTACGAGCAGTACTTC.

In this sample, this clone turned up once. The rearrangement uses TRBV10-3 and TRBJ2-7; the D gene is possibly TRBD2 (6 bases). The V gene's germline CDR1 is ENHRY and CDR2 SYGVKD. The CDR3 is 13 amino acids. V lost 3 bases and J 6 bases, leaving 12 bases between the germline ends. CDR3 region: CAISDGTLGEQYF. The CDR3, as DNA: TGTGCCATCAGTGACGGGACTTTGGGCGAGCAGTACTTC.